This TCR beta chain was found in a study of cytomegalovirus exposure and HLA in healthy donors. Trimming removed 3 bases from V and 6 bases from J; junction bases left unmatched: 6. CDR1 and CDR2 from the germline V gene are SGDLS and YYNGEE. This CDR3 region has 15 residues. The data were produced by immunoSEQ multiplex PCR, yet TCRdb's version contains in-frame clones alone and is incomplete. The sample contains 110,000 to 150,000 clones, approximately 84% of which appear only once. General observations from the study: Rare TCR sequences dominated, though some public TCRs recurred in many donors. According to a later analysis, TCR clusters from the first cohort tended to co-occur in the 120 or so validation repertoires.

The donors belonged to the roughly 110-subject validation cohort, separate from the roughly 700-subject first cohort. This clone has only a few counts. Antigen: not known. The sequencing input was PBMCs. This chain uses TRBV9 with TRBJ1-6; 7 nucleotides line up with TRBD1. The source is a woman aged 25 to 39 in good health and CMV-seronegative. Here the CDR3 DNA reads TGTGCCAGCAGCGCCAGGGGGGTGGCTAATTCACCCCTCCACTTT. The encoded protein is CASSARGVANSPLHF.